The 22 T cell receptor beta chains below all came from one sample that was sequenced in a study of blood T cell repertoires in COVID-19. TCRdb keeps only in-frame clones here, not all; method: immunoSEQ multiplex PCR. The sample gives more than 110,000 clones, roughly 80% of which show up once; about 6.4% is in the top ten. The specimen sequenced was peripheral blood. The receptor set was obtained from a human donor in a cohort sampled during active COVID-19.

The chain has TRBV5-1 and TRBJ1-1; TRBD1 matches 7 bases. V gave up 4 bases and J gave up 1 base; unmatched junction bases: 7. The CDR3 is 15 amino acids. CDR1 is SGHRS and CDR2 is YFSETQ in the germline V gene. The CDR3 sequence is CASSGLTGPNTEAFF. CDR3 in DNA: TGCGCCAGCAGCGGACTGACAGGGCCGAACACTGAAGCTTTCTTT.

This clone came up a few times. The chain carries TRBV27 and TRBJ2-7; D uncertain. The length of the CDR3 is 16 residues. The V end lost 4 bases, the J end lost 5 bases, and 21 bases lay between the germline ends. Germline V gene sequence: CDR1 MNHEY, CDR2 SMNVEV (reference sequence). In DNA form, the CDR3 reads TGTGCCAGCAGTTCATTGACTCCTACCCGAGCTCACGAGCAGTACTTC. Translated: CASSSLTPTRAHEQYF.

The gene calls are TRBV11-2 and TRBJ1-6, with 8 nucleotides matching TRBD1. Germline loops: CDR1 SGHAT, CDR2 FQNNGV. The V gene end was trimmed by 5 bases and the J gene end by 13 bases; junction bases not matched to a gene: 13. There are 15 residues in the CDR3. Here the CDR3 DNA reads TGTGCCAGCAGCGGACTCAGGGGGCGAACTAGGCCCCTCCACTTT. Translated: CASSGLRGRTRPLHF.

The chain joins TRBV7-9 to TRBJ2-1; D is possibly TRBD2 (5 bases). The CDR3 is made up of 14 amino acids. Germline lookup yields CDR1 SEHNR and CDR2 FQNEAQ (reference sequence). With 3 bases removed from V and 3 bases from J, the gap between germline ends came to 9 bases. The CDR3 loop reads CASSFSGNYNEQFF. For the CDR3, the DNA is TGTGCCAGCAGCTTTTCCGGGAACTACAATGAGCAGTTCTTC.

The chain recombines TRBV30 with TRBJ2-5; tentatively, D is TRBD1 (6 bases). The CDR3 length is 13 residues. The germline CDR1 and CDR2 sequences are GTSNPN and SVGIG (reference sequence). V lost 5 bases to trimming and J lost 2 bases, with 12 bases between them. CDR3 DNA: TGTGCCTGGGCGACAGGCTTACAAGAGACCCAGTACTTC. This sequence encodes CAWATGLQETQYF.

This clone was seen a handful of times. The chain recombines TRBV7-3 with TRBJ2-1; 7 bases line up with TRBD2. From germline, CDR1 is SGHTA and CDR2 FQGTGA. The CDR3 runs to 12 residues. With 4 bases clipped from V and 12 bases from J, the junction kept 6 bases outside the gene matches. The chain's CDR3 is CASSSLGEGQFF. CDR3 sequence (DNA): TGTGCCAGCAGCTCCCTAGGGGAGGGGCAGTTCTTC.

The gene calls are TRBV30 and TRBJ1-3; 9 positions match TRBD1. Germline loops: CDR1 GTSNPN, CDR2 SVGIG (reference sequence). The CDR3 has 13 amino acids. V shed 8 bases, J shed 3 bases, and the junction held 5 bases outside the gene matches. In nucleotides, the CDR3 is TGTGCCCATACAGGGGGCATTGGAAACACCATATATTTT. It specifies CAHTGGIGNTIYF.

This sequence joins TRBV18 and TRBJ2-6, with TRBD1 identical over 7 bases. The germline V gene encodes CDR1 KGHSH and CDR2 LQKENI. The CDR3 loop spans 17 amino acids. The V and J ends lost 3 bases and 2 bases, in that order; junction bases with no gene match: 7. CDR3 protein: CASSPETGRTGANVLTF. The CDR3 nucleotides read TGTGCCAGCTCACCTGAGACAGGGCGGACTGGGGCCAACGTCCTGACTTTC.

The V gene is TRBV10-3, the J gene TRBJ2-1; D unclear. CDR3 length: 12 amino acids. Germline assignment: CDR1 ENHRY and CDR2 SYGVKD. The germline V and J ends were trimmed by 8 bases and 1 base, with 6 bases remaining between them. CDR3 protein: CAISPSYNEQFF. The CDR3 DNA is TGTGCCATCTCTCCTTCCTACAATGAGCAGTTCTTC.

V usage is TRBV28 and J usage is TRBJ2-7; 8 nucleotides align to TRBD1. Germline V lookup: CDR1 MDHEN, CDR2 SYDVKM. This CDR3 spans 14 amino acids. Trimming cost V 8 bases and J 2 bases; bases outside gene matches: 8. The CDR3 nucleotides are TGTGCCAGCCCTACGGGGGACAGGCCCTACGAGCAGTACTTC. Its protein is CASPTGDRPYEQYF.

V gene TRBV4-2 combines with J gene TRBJ2-7; 9 bases fit TRBD1. The ends lost 3 bases at V and 5 bases at J; junction bases unmatched: 5. CDR3 length: 14 amino acids. Germline V lookup: CDR1 LGHNA, CDR2 YNFKEQ. CDR3 bases: TGTGCCAGCAGCCAGGTTGGACAGGGGAACGAGCAGTACTTC. This translates into CASSQVGQGNEQYF.

V and J are TRBV5-4 and TRBJ1-2; perhaps TRBD1 as D (5 bases). Germline assignment: CDR1 SGHNT and CDR2 YYREEE (reference sequence). The CDR3 loop spans 15 amino acids. Deletions cut 0 bases from V and 1 base from J, with 10 bases between. The CDR3 protein is CASSLEGSGNYGYTF. CDR3 nucleotides: TGTGCCAGCAGCTTGGAGGGGTCGGGTAACTATGGCTACACCTTC.

The CDR3 DNA reads as TGTGCCAGCAGTTACAGGCAGAGCACAGATACGCAGTATTTT. This encodes CASSYRQSTDTQYF. The chain links TRBV27 to TRBJ2-3; D might be TRBD1 (5 bases). Germline CDR1 is MNHEY and CDR2 is SMNVEV (reference sequence). The CDR3 length is 14 residues. V dropped 4 bases and J dropped 0 bases, with 8 bases sitting between them.

This clone has a single count. V and J are TRBV29-1 and TRBJ2-5, with 7 positions matching TRBD2. V was pared by 4 bases and J by 1 base, with 6 bases of the junction left unmatched. The V gene's germline CDR1 is SQVTM and CDR2 ANQGSEA. CDR3 length: 14 residues. The CDR3 spells CSVGPTGGQETQYF. For the CDR3, the DNA is TGCAGCGTTGGCCCTACGGGGGGCCAAGAGACCCAGTACTTC.

The J gene is TRBJ1-1, the V gene TRBV27, with 7 bases aligning to TRBD1. CDR3 size: 14 residues. Germline CDR1 and CDR2: MNHEY and SMNVEV (reference sequence). Trimming at V came to 6 bases and at J to 4 bases, leaving 8 bases not matched to a gene. DNA of the CDR3: TGTGCCAGCAGAGAGACAGGGCTTGGCACTGAAGCTTTCTTT. Its translation: CASRETGLGTEAFF.

The J gene is TRBJ1-3, the V gene TRBV5-1; tentative D call: TRBD1 (5 bases). Trimming removed 4 bases at V and 0 bases at J, with 17 bases between. Germline-derived CDR1 and CDR2 are SGHRS and YFSETQ. The CDR3 has 17 residues. The CDR3 loop reads CASSLDPGLVSGNTIYF. The CDR3 nucleotides read TGCGCCAGCAGCCTCGACCCGGGACTAGTCTCTGGAAACACCATATATTTT.

The V gene is TRBV5-1, the J gene TRBJ2-1; TRBD2 aligns across 11 bases. Germline-derived CDR1 and CDR2 are SGHRS and YFSETQ. The V segment lost 1 base and the J segment 3 bases; nucleotides outside the gene matches: 3. This CDR3 is built from 16 residues. CDR3 nucleotide sequence: TGCGCCAGCAGCTTGACGGGGACTAGCGGCTACAATGAGCAGTTCTTC. It specifies CASSLTGTSGYNEQFF.

This clone has only one observation. The chain uses TRBV12-3 or TRBV12-4 and TRBJ1-2; D is uncertain. This CDR3 spans 13 amino acids. Trimming removed 2 bases at V and 3 bases at J, with 7 bases between. The DNA of the CDR3 is TGTGCCAGCAGTTTATCCCCCGACTATGGCTACACCTTC. This translates into CASSLSPDYGYTF.

The chain's CDR3 is CASSFQPTPTDTQYF. CDR3 nucleotides: TGTGCCAGCAGCTTTCAACCCACACCCACAGATACGCAGTATTTT. The rearrangement uses TRBV7-3 and TRBJ2-3; D is ambiguous. Trimming removed 3 bases at V and 2 bases at J, with 12 bases between. The CDR3 is made up of 15 amino acids. The V gene's germline CDR1 is SGHTA and CDR2 FQGTGA. Full variable domain (outside the CDR3, taken from reference TRBV7-3 and TRBJ2-3): GAGVSQTPSNKVTEKGKYVELRCDPISGHTALYWYRQSLGQGPEFLIYFQGTGAADDSGLPNDRFFAVRPEGSVSTLKIQRTERGDSAVYLCASSFQPTPTDTQYFGPGTRLTVL.

The gene calls are TRBV7-9 and TRBJ1-1; the match to TRBD1 covers 7 bases. The CDR3 runs 12 residues. J lost 10 bases, V lost 5 bases, and 7 bases had no gene match. CDR1 is SEHNR and CDR2 is FQNEAQ in the germline V gene (reference sequence). The CDR3 reads CASSPSQGLAFF. The DNA for the CDR3 is TGTGCCAGCAGCCCCTCACAGGGGTTAGCTTTCTTT.

The chain combines TRBV5-5 with TRBJ2-2, with 9 bases that match TRBD1. Germline CDR1 reads SGHKS; CDR2 reads YYEKEE (reference sequence). CDR3 size: 17 residues. V lost 3 bases, J lost 4 bases, and 10 bases stayed unmatched. CDR3 DNA: TGTGCCAGCAGCTCAAGACCCGGGACAGGGAGCACCGGGGAGCTGTTTTTT. The encoded protein is CASSSRPGTGSTGELFF.

In its sample, this clone was seen a few times. This chain joins TRBV6-6 and TRBJ2-7; the match to TRBD1 covers 8 bases. This CDR3 contains 15 residues. Germline assignment: CDR1 MNHNY and CDR2 SVGAGI (reference sequence). V shed 5 bases, J shed 0 bases, and the junction held 6 bases outside the gene matches. CDR3 protein: CASSHGQGYSYEQYF. The CDR3 DNA is TGTGCCAGCAGTCACGGACAGGGCTACTCCTACGAGCAGTACTTC.